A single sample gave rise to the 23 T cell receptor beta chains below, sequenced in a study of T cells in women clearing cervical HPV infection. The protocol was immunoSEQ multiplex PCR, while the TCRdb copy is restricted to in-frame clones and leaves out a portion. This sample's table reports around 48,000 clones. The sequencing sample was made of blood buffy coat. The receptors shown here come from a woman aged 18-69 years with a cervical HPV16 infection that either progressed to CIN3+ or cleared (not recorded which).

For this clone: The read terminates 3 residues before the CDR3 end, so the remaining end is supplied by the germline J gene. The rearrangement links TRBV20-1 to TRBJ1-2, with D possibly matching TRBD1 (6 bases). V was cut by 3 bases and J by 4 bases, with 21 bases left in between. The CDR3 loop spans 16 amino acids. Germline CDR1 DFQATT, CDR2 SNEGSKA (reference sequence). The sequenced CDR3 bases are TGCAGTGCTAGCGAAGCCCTACAGGGAAACCGCTATGGC. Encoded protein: CSASEALQGNRYG. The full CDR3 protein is CSASEALQGNRYGYTF.

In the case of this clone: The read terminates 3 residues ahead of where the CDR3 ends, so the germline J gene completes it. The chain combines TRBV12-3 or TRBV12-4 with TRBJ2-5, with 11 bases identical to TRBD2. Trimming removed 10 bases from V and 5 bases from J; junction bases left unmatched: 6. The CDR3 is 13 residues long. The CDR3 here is CATTSGRQETQYF. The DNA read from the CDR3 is TGTGCCACCACTAGCGGGAGACAGGAGACC.

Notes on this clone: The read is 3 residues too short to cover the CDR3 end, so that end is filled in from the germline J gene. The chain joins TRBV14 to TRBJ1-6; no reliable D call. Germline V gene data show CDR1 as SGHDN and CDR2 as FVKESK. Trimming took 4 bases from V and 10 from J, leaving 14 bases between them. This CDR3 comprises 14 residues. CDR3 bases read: TGTGCCAGCAGCCTGGGCCCCAAGTCCTCACCC. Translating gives CASSLGPKSSP. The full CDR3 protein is CASSLGPKSSPLHF.

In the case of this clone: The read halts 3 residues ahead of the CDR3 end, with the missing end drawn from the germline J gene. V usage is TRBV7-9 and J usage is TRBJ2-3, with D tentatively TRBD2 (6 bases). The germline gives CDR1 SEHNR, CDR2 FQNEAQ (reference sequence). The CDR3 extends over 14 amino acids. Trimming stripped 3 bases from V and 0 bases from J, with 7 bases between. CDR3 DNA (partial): TGTGCCAGCAGCTTTAGCGGAAGCACAGATACG. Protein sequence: CASSFSGSTDT. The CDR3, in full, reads CASSFSGSTDTQYF. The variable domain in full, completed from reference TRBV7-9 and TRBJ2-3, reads DTGVSQNPRHKITKRGQNVTFRCDPISEHNRLYWYRQTLGQGPEFLTYFQNEAQLEKSRLLSDRFSAERPKGSFSTLEIQRTEQGDSAMYLCASSFSGSTDTQYFGPGTRLTVL.

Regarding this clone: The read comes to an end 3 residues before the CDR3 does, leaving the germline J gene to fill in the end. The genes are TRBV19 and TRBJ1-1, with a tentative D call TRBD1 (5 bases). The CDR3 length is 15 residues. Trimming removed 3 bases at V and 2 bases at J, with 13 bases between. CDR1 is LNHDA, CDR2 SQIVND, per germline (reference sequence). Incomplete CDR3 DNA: TGTGCCAGTAGTATCGACCCGGGACTTAACACTGAA. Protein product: CASSIDPGLNTE. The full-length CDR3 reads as CASSIDPGLNTEAFF.

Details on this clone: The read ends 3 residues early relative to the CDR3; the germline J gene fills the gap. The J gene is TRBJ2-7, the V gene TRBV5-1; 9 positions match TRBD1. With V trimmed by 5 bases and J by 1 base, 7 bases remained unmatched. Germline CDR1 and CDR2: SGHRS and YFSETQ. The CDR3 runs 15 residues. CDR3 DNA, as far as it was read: TGCGCCAGCAGTCTCGGGACAGGGTCGTCCTACGAG. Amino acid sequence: CASSLGTGSSYE. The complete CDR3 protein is CASSLGTGSSYEQYF.

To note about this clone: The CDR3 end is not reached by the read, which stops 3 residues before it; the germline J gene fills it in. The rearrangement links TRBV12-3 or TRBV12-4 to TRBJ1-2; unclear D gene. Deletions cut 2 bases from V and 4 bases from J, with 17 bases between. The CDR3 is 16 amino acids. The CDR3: CASSLLAGTPGYGYTF. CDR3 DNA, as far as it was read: TGTGCCAGCAGTTTATTGGCCGGTACGCCGGGCTATGGC.

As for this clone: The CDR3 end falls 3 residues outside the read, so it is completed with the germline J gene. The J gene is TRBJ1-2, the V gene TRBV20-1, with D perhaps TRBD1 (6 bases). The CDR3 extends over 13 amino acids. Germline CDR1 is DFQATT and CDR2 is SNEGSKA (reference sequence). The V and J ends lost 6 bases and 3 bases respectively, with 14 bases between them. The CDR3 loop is CSAAESGDYGYTF. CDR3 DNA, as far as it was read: TGCAGTGCCGCCGAGTCAGGGGACTATGGC.

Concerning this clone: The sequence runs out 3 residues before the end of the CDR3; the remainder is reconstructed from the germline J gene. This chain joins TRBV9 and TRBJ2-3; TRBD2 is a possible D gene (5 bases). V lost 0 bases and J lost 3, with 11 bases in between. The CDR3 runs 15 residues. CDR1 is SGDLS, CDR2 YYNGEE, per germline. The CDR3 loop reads CASSVGPSPTDTQYF. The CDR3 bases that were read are TGTGCCAGCAGCGTAGGGCCTAGCCCTACAGATACG.

CDR3 DNA, as far as it was read: TGCGCCAGCAGCCGACAGGACAGGGAGAACACTGAA. This codes for CASSRQDRENTE. The whole CDR3 sequence is CASSRQDRENTEAFF. This chain uses TRBV4-1 with TRBJ1-1; 8 positions match TRBD1. Read sequence stops 3 residues before the CDR3 end, and the germline J gene provides the missing end. Germline V gene data show CDR1 as MGHRA and CDR2 as YSYEKL. The V segment lost 4 bases and the J segment 1 base; nucleotides outside the gene matches: 5. The length of the CDR3 is 15 residues.

CDR3 DNA, as far as it was read: TGTGCCACCTGCTTCTCGCAGGAAAACACTGAA. Its translation is CATCFSQENTE. The whole CDR3 region reads CATCFSQENTEAFF. This chain uses TRBV10-3 with TRBJ1-1; D gene ambiguous. The read halts 3 residues ahead of the CDR3 end, with the missing end drawn from the germline J gene. CDR1 and CDR2 from the germline V gene are ENHRY and SYGVKD. V lost 10 bases to trimming and J lost 2 bases, with 17 bases between them. The CDR3 extends over 14 amino acids.

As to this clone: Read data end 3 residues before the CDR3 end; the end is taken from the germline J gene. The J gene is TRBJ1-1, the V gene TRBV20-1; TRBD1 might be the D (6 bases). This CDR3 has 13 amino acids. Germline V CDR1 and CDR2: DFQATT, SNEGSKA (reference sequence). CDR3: CSASGRGARTAFF. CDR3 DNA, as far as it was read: TGCAGTGCTAGTGGCCGGGGGGCGAGGACA.

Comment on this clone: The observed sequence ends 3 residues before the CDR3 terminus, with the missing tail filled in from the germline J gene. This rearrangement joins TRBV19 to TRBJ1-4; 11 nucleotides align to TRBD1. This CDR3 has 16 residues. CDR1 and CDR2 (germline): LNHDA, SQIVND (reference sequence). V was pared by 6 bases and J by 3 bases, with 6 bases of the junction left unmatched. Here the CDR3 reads CASREGTGGSNEKLFF. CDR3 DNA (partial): TGTGCCAGTAGAGAGGGGACAGGGGGATCTAATGAAAAA.

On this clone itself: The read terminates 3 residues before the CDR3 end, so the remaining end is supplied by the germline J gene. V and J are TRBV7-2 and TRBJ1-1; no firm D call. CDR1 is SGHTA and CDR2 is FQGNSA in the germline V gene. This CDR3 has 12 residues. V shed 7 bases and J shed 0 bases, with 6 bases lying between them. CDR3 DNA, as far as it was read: TGTGCCAGCACACTAATGAACACTGAA. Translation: CASTLMNTE. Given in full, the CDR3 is CASTLMNTEAFF.

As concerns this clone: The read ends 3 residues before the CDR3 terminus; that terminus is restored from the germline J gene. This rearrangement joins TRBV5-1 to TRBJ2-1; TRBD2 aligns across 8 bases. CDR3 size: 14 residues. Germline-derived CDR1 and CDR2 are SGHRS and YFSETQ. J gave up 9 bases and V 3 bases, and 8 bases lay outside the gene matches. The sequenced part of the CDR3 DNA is TGCGCCAGCAGCTCGAGAGGGAGCGGGGGTGAG. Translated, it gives CASSSRGSGGE. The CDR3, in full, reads CASSSRGSGGEQFF.

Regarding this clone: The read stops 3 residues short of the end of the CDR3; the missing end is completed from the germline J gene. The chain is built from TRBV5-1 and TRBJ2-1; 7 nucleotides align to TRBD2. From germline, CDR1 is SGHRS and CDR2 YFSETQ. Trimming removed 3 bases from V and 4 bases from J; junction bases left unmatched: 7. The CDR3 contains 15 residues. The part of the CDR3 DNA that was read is TGCGCCAGCAGCTCCCTAGCGGAGCTATACAATGAG. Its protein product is CASSSLAELYNE. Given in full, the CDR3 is CASSSLAELYNEQFF.

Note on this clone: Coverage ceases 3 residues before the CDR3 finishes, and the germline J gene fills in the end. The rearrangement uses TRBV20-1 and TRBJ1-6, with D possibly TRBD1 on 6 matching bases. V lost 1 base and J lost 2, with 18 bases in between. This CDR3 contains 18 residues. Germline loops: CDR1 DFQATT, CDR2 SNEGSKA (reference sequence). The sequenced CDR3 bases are TGCAGTGCTAGAGTCCAGACCGGGACAATCACCTATAATTCACCC. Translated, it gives CSARVQTGTITYNSP. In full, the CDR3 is CSARVQTGTITYNSPLHF.

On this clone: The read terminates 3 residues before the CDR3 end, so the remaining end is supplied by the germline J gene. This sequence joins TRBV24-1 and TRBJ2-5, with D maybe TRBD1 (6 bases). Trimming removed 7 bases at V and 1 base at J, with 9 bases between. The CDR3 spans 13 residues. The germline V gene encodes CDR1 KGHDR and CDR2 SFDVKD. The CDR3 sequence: CATRQGPQETQYF. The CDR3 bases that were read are TGTGCCACCAGACAGGGCCCCCAAGAGACC.

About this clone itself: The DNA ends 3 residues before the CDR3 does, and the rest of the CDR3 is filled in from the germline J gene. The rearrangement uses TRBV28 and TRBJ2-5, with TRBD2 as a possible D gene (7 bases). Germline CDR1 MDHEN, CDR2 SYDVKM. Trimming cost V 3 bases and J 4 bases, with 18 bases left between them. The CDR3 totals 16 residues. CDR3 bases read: TGTGCCAGCAGTTTTTGGGGGGGCGAGGCGGGAGAGACC. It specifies CASSFWGGEAGET. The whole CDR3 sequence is CASSFWGGEAGETQYF.

The sequenced CDR3 bases are TGTGCCACAACCGGGACTAGCGGCACAGATACG. It translates to CATTGTSGTDT. The complete CDR3 protein is CATTGTSGTDTQYF. The J gene is TRBJ2-3, the V gene TRBV2; 10 nucleotides align to TRBD2. Read sequence stops 3 residues before the CDR3 end, and the germline J gene provides the missing end. V lost 10 bases and J lost 1; bases outside the gene matches: 5. The germline V gene has CDR1 SNHLY and CDR2 FYNNEI. There are 14 residues in the CDR3.

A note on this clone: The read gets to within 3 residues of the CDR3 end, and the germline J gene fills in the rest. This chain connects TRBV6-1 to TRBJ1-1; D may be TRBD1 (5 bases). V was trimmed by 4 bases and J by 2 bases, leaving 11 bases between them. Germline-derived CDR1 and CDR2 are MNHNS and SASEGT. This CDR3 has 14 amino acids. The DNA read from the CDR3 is TGTGCCAGCAGTGTGGACACCTTTAACACTGAA. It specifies CASSVDTFNTE. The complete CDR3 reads CASSVDTFNTEAFF.

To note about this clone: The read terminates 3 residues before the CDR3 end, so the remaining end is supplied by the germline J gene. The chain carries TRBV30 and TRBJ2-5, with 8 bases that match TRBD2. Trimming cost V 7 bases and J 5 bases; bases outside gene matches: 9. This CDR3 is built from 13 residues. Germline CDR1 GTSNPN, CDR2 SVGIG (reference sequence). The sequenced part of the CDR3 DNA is TGTGCCTCAGCGGGGGATACGAGGGAGACC. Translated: CASAGDTRET. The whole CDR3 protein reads CASAGDTRETQYF.

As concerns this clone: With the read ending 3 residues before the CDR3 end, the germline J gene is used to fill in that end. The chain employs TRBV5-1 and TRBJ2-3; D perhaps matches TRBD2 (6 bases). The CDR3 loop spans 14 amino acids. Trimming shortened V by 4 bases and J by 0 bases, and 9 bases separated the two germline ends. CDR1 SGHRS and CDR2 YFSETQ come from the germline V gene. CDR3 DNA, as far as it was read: TGCGCCAGCAGCGACGGGACTAGCACAGATACG. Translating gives CASSDGTSTDT. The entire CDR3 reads CASSDGTSTDTQYF.